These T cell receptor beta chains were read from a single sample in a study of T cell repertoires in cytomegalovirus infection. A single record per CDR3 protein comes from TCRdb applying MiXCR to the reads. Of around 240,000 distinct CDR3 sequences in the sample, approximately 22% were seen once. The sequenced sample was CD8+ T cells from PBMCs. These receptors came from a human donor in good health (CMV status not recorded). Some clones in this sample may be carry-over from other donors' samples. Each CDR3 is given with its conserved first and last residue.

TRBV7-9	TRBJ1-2	CASRPDRVSSGYTF
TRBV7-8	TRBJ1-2	CASSSPVVGGDGYTF
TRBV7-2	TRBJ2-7	CASSFFVGQDEQYF
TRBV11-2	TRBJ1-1	CASSFDRGLTEAFF
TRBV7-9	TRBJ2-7	CASSRVTGSYEQYF
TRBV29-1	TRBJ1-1	CSVEAESQHANTEAFF
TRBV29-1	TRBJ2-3	CSVEDRGQPTDTQYF
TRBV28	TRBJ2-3	CASSLGLALDTQYF
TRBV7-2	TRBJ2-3	CASSLGAGGADTQYF
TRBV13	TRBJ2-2	CASSLVTGRNTGELFF
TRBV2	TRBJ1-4	CASSPKTLANEKLFF
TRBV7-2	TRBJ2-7	CASSFLATTSYEQYF
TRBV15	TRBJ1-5	CATSRDGASNQPQHF
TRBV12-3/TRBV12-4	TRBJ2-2	CASSTDRFNTGELFF
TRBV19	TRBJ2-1	CASSIDWKAALSAYNEQFF
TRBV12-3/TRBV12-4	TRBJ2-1	CASSLTNSYNEQFF